This TCR beta chain originates from a study of regulatory T cells in long-lasting Graves disease. TCR beta libraries were built with iRepertoire HTBI primers and Arm-PCR of CDR3 regions. TCRdb used MiXCR to reprocess the multiplex PCR reads, holding one entry per CDR3 protein. The table lists about 450,000 distinct CDR3 sequences, roughly 17% of them singletons. This clonotype was found a few times. Time point described: newly diagnosed GD, antithyroid drugs for less than 3 months. Making the TCR library involved RNA that had been extracted from PBMCs. The same data also contributed to another study, on T cells in Graves' hyperthyroidism and ophthalmopathy.

The TCR sequence derives from a woman aged 25 to 39 with Graves disease. The sample consisted of peripheral blood mononuclear cells (PBMCs), taken at new diagnosis, from a patient treated with antithyroid drugs.

CDR3: CASSTGPRRNTIYF. Written as DNA, the CDR3 is TGTGCCAGCAGCACAGGCCCTAGAAGAAACACCATATATTTT. The chain employs TRBV9 and TRBJ1-3; possibly TRBD1 for D (5 bases). Trimming removed 4 bases at V and 5 bases at J, with 13 bases between. In germline, CDR1 is SGDLS, CDR2 YYNGEE. The CDR3 consists of 14 residues.